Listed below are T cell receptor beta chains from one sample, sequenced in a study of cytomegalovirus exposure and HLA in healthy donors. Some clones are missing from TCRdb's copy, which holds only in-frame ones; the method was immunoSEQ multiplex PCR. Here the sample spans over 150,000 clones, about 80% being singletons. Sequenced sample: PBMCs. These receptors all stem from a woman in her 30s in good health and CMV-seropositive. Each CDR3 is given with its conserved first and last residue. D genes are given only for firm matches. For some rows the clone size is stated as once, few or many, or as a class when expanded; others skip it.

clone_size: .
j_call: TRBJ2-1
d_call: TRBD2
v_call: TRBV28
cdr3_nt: TGTGCCAGCAGGCTAGCGGGAGGGCCCCACAATGAGCAGTTCTTC
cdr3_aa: CASRLAGGPHNEQFF

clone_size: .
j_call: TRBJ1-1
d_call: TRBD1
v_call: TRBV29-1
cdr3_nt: TGCAGCGGTCAACAGGGGGGGAACACTGAAGCTTTCTTT
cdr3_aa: CSGQQGGNTEAFF

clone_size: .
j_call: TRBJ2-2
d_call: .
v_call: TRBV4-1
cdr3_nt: TGCGCCAGCAGCCAAGATCTCAGAGGACAGGGAGGGACCGGGGAGCTGTTTTTT
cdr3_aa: CASSQDLRGQGGTGELFF

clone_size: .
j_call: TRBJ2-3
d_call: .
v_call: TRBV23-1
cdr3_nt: TGCGCCAGCAGTCAACGGGCCGCACGTCACAGCTGGACTAGCACAGATACGCAGTATTTT
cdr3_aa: CASSQRAARHSWTSTDTQYF

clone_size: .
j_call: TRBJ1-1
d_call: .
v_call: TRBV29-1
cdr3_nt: TGCAGCGTCCGTTTGGGGGGTACTGAAGCTTTCTTT
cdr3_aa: CSVRLGGTEAFF

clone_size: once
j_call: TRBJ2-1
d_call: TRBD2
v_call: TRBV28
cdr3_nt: TGTGCCAGCACCCCCTCGGGGCTAGCGGGAGGGTCTTACAATGAGCAGTTCTTC
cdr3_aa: CASTPSGLAGGSYNEQFF

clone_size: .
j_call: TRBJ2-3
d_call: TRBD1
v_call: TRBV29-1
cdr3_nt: TGCAGCGTTGTCTCCTCACCCCCTGGACAGGGACTAGATACGCAGTATTTT
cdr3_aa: CSVVSSPPGQGLDTQYF

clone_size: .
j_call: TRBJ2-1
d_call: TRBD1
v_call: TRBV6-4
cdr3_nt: TGTGCCAGCAGAGGAGGACAGGGAGGCTCCTACAATGAGCAGTTCTTC
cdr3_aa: CASRGGQGGSYNEQFF

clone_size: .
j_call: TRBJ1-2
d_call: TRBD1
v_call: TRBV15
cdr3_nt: TGTGCCACCAGCGTACAAAGACAGGGGAGCTACACCTTC
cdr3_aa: CATSVQRQGSYTF

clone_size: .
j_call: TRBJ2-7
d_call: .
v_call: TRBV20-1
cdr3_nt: TGCAGTGCTAGACCCGTCTACGAGCAGTACTTC
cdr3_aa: CSARPVYEQYF

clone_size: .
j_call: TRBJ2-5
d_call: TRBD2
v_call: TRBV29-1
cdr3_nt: TGCAGCGTTGAAGAGGGGGGGATGAGTACCCAGTACTTC
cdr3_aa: CSVEEGGMSTQYF

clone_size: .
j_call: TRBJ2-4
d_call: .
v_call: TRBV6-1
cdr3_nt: TGTGCCAGCAGTGGGTTAACTAGAAACATTCAGTACTTC
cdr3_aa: CASSGLTRNIQYF

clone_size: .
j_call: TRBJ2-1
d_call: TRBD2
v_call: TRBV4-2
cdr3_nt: TGTGCCAGCAGCCAAGAGGGGGGGACTTTCTCCTACAATGAGCAGTTCTTC
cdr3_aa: CASSQEGGTFSYNEQFF

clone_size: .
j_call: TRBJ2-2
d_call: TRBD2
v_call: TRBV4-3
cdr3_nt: TGCGCCAGCAGCCAACTTCTAGCGGGAGTGACGATTTCCAGGGAGCTGTTTTTT
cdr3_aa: CASSQLLAGVTISRELFF

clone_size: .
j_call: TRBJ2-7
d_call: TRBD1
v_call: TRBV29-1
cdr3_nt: TGCAGCGTCCGTGAACTGGGACAGGACTACGAGCAGTACTTC
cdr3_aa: CSVRELGQDYEQYF

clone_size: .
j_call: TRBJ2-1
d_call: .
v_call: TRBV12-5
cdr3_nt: TGTGCTAGTGGTTTGGTACGGGAGACCTCCTACAATGAGCAGTTCTTC
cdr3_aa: CASGLVRETSYNEQFF

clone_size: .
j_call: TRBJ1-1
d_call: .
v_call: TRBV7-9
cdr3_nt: TGTTCCAGCAGCTTCCCCCAGGGTGGAGACACTGAAGCTTTCTTT
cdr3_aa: CSSSFPQGGDTEAFF

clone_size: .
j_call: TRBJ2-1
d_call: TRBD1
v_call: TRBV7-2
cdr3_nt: TGTGCCAGCAGCTTGGACAGGGTGAGGGAAGATGAGCAGTTCTTC
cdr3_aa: CASSLDRVREDEQFF

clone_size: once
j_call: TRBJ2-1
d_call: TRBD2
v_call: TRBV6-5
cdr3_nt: TGTGCCAGCGGAAAGCGGGATGCCTACAATGAGCAGTTCTTC
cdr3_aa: CASGKRDAYNEQFF

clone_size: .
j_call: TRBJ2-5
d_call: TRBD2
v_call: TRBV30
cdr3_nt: TGTGCCTGGAGTGTACCAATAGCGGGAGAGGGAGAGACCCAGTACTTC
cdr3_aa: CAWSVPIAGEGETQYF

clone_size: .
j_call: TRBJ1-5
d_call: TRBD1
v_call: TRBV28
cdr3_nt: TGTGCAGCACGGGGGACAGGGGGACGGCAGCCCCAGCATTTT
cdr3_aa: CAARGTGGRQPQHF

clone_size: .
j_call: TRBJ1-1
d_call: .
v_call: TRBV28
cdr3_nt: TGTGCCAGCAGGGGCCTAATGAACACTGAAGCTTTCTTT
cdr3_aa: CASRGLMNTEAFF

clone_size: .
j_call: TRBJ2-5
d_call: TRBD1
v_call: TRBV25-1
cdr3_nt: TGTGCCAGCAGTGCTCAAGGGACAGCCTCCCAAGAGACCCAGTACTTC
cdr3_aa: CASSAQGTASQETQYF

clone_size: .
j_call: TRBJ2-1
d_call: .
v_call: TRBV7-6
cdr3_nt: TGTGCCAGCAGCTTAGTTGTGGCGGGCTTTACGCAGTCCTACAATGAGCAGTTCTTC
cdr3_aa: CASSLVVAGFTQSYNEQFF

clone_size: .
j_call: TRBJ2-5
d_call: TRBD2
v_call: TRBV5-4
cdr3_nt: TGTGCCAGCAGCCAGTCTAGCGGGAGTGGAGAGACCCAGTACTTC
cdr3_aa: CASSQSSGSGETQYF

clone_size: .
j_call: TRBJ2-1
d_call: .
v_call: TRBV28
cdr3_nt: TGTGCCAGCAGTTGGGGTGGGGCTAACTCCTACAATGAGCAGTTCTTC
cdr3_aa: CASSWGGANSYNEQFF

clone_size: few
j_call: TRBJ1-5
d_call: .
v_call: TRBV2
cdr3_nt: TGTGCCAGCATGCGAGAGCAGGGCAGCAATCAGCCCCAGCATTTT
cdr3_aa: CASMREQGSNQPQHF

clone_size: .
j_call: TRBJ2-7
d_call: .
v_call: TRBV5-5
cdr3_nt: TGTGCCAGCAGCCTTAGGGTAACAGGGATCCCTACCGAGCAGTACTTC
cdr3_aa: CASSLRVTGIPTEQYF

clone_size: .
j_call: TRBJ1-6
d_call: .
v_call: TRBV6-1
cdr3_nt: TGTGCCAGCAGTGAAAATCGGAGTATCTATTCACCCCTCCACTTT
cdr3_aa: CASSENRSIYSPLHF

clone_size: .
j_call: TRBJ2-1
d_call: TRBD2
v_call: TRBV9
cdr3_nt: TGTGCCAGCAGCCCCCGATTCAGCGGGAGCCCGCACCCCATCTCCTACAATGAGCAGTTCTTC
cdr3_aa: CASSPRFSGSPHPISYNEQFF

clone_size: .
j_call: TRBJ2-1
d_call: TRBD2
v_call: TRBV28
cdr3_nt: TGTGCCAGCAGCCTGGTTGGCGGGAGCTCCTACAATGAGCAGTTCTTC
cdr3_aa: CASSLVGGSSYNEQFF

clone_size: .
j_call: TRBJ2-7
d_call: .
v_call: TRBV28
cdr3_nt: TGTGCCAGCAGTCTCGAGGCCACCCACTACGAGCAGTACTTC
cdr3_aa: CASSLEATHYEQYF

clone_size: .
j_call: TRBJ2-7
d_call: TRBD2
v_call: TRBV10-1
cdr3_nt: TGCGCCAGCACTCCGGGACTAGCGGGAGGCTCCTACGAGCAGTACTTC
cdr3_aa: CASTPGLAGGSYEQYF

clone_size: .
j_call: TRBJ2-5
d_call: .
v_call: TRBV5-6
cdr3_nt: TGTGCCAGCAGCTTGAGTGCAGGCCAAGAGACCCAGTACTTC
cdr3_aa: CASSLSAGQETQYF

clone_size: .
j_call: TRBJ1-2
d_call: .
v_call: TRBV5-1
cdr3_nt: TGCGCCAGCAGCTTGGGAGCTAACTATGGCTACACCTTC
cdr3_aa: CASSLGANYGYTF

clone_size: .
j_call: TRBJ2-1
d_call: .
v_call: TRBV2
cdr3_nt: TGTGCCAGCAGTGTACCCGGGAACAATGAGCAGTTCTTC
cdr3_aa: CASSVPGNNEQFF

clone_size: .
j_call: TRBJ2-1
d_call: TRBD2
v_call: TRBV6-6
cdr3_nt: TGTGCCAGCAGTTACCCCGCGGGGGTGGACAATGAGCAGTTCTTC
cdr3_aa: CASSYPAGVDNEQFF

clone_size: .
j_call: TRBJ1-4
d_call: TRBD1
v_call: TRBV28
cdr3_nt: TGTGCCAGCAGTTTAATCTCCAGGGGGGTTTATGAAAAACTGTTTTTT
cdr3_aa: CASSLISRGVYEKLFF

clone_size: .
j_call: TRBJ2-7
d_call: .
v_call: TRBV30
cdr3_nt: TGTGCCTGGAGGGCTAGCTCCTACGAGCAGTACTTC
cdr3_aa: CAWRASSYEQYF

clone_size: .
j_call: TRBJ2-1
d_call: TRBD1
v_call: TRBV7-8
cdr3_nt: TGTGCCAGCAGCCTCCCGGGACAGGGGCACAATGAGCAGTTCTTC
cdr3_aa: CASSLPGQGHNEQFF

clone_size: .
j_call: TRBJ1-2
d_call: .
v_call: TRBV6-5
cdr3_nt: TGTGCCAGCAGTGCGTACCAGGGGTCAAACTATGGCTACACCTTC
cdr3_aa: CASSAYQGSNYGYTF

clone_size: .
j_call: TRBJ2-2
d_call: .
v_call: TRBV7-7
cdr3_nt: TGTGCCAGCAGCAGAGACCCAGGGATGACCGGGGAGCTGTTTTTT
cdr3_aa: CASSRDPGMTGELFF

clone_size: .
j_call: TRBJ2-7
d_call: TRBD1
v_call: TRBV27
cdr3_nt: TGTGCCAGCAGTCCCACCCGGGACAGGGGGCTCAACGAGCAGTACTTC
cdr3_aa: CASSPTRDRGLNEQYF

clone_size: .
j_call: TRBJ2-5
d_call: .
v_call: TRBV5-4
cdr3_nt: TGTGCCAGCAGCTTGGACAGGCAGACGGAGACCCAGTACTTC
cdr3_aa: CASSLDRQTETQYF

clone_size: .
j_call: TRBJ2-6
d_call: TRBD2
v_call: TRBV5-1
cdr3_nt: TGCGCCAGCAGCCCCGGGGGGGGCAAGACCAACGTCCTGACTTTC
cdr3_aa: CASSPGGGKTNVLTF

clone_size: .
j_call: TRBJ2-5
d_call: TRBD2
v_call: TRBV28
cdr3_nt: TGTGCCAGCAGCCTCGGGGGGAGGGCCGGGGAGACCCAGTACTTC
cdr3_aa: CASSLGGRAGETQYF

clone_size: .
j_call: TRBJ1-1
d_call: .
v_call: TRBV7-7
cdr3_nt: TGTGCCAGCAGCCTCAACCGGTGCACTGAAGCTTTCTTT
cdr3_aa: CASSLNRCTEAFF

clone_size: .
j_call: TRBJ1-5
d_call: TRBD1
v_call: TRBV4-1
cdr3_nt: TGCGCCAGCAGCCAAGACATTACAGGGGAGGCACAGCCCCAGCATTTT
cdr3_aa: CASSQDITGEAQPQHF

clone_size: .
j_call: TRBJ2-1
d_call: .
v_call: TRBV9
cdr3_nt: TGTGCCAGCAGCGTAGTTGGACTAACAAGTTACAATGAGCAGTTCTTC
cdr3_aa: CASSVVGLTSYNEQFF

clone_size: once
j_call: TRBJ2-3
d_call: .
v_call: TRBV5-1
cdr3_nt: TGCGCCAGCAGCTTGGAGAGCGGGCCGACAGATACGCAGTATTTT
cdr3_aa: CASSLESGPTDTQYF

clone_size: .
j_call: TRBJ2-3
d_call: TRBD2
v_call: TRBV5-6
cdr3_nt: TGTGCCAGCAGCTGGCGGACTAGCGGGAGCACAGATACGCAGTATTTT
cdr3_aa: CASSWRTSGSTDTQYF

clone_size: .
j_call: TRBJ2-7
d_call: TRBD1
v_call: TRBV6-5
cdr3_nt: TGTGCCAGCTCAAAGGACAGGGGCGACCCCTACGAGCAGTACTTC
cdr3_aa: CASSKDRGDPYEQYF

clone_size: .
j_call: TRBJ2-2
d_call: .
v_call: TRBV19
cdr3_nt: TGTGCCAGTAGTAGCGGGAACACCGGGGAGCTGTTTTTT
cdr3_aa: CASSSGNTGELFF

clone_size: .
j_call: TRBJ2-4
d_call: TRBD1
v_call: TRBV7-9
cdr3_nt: TGTGCCAGCAGCTTAACGGGACAGGGGGGTAAAAACATTCAGTACTTC
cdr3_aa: CASSLTGQGGKNIQYF

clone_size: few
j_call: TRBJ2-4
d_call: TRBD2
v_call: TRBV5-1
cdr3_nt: TGCGCCAGCAGCTTAGTACTAGCGGGAGGACCACTAGCCAAAAACATTCAGTACTTC
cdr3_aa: CASSLVLAGGPLAKNIQYF

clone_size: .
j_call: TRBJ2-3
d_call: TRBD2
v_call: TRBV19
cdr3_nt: TGTGCCAGTACCTCACCGGGACTAGCTAAGGCAAATACGCAGTATTTT
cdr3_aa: CASTSPGLAKANTQYF

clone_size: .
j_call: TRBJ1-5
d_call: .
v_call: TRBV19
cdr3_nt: TGTGCCAGTAGTATTACCGGGATGGGGCAGCCCCAGCATTTT
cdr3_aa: CASSITGMGQPQHF

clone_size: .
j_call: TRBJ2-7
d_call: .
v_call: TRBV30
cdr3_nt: TGTGCCTGGAGTGTTGGAGGGTTCTACGAGCAGTACTTC
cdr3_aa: CAWSVGGFYEQYF

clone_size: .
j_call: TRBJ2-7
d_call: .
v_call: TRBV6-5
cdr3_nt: TGTGCCAGCAGTTACTCTGAGGGAACCTACGAGCAGTACTTC
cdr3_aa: CASSYSEGTYEQYF

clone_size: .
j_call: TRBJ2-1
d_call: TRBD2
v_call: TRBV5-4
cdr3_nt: TGTGCCAGCAGCTTGGTAGCGGGAGGCTACAATGAGCAGTTCTTC
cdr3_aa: CASSLVAGGYNEQFF